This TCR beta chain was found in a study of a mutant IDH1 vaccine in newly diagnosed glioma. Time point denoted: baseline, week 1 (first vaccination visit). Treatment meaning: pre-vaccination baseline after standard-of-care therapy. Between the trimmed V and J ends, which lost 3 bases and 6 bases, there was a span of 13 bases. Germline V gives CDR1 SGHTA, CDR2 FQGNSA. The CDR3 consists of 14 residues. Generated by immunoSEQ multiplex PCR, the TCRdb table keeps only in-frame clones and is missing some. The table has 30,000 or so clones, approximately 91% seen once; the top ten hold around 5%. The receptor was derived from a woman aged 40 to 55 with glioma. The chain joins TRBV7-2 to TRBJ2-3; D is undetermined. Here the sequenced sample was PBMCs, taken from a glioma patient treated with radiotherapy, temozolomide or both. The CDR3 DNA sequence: TGTGCCAGCAGCTTTGGAGTCGCAGCCGATACGCAGTATTTT. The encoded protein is CASSFGVAADTQYF. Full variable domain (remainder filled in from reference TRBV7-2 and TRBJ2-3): GAGVSQSPSNKVTEKGKDVELRCDPISGHTALYWYRQSLGQGLEFLIYFQGNSAPDKSGLPSDRFSAERTGGSVSTLTIQRTQQEDSAVYLCASSFGVAADTQYFGPGTRLTVL.